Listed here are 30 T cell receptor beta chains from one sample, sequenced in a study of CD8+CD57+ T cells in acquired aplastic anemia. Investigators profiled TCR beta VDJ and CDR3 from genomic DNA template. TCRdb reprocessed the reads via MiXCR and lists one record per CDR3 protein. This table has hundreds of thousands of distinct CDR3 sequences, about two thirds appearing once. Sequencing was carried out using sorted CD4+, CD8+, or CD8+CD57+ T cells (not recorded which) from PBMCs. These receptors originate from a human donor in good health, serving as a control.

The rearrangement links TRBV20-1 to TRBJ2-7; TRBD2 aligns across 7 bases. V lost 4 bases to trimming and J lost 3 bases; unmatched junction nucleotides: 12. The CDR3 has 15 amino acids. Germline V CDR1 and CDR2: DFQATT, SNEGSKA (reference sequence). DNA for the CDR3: TGCAGTGCTATGCAGGGAGGGAGAGATAACTACGAGCAGTACTTC. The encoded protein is CSAMQGGRDNYEQYF.

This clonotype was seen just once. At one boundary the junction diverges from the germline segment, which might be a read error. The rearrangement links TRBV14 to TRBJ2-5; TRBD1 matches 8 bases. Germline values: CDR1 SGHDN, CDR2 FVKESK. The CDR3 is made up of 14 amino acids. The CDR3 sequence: CASSLPGGDGRPNF. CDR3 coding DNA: TGTGCCAGCAGCCTGCCAGGGGGCGATGGGAGACCCAACTTC.

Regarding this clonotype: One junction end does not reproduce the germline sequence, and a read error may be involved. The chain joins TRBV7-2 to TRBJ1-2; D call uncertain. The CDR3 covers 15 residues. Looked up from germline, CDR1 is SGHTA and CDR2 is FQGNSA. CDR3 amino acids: CAGSEPAAAVDDYTF. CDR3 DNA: TGTGCCGGCAGCGAACCAGCAGCTGCGGTCGATGACTACACCTTC. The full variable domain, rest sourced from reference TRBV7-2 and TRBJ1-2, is GAGVSQSPSNKVTEKGKDVELRCDPISGHTALYWYRQSLGQGLEFLIYFQGNSAPDKSGLPSDRFSAERTGGSVSTLTIQRTQQEDSAVYLCAGSEPAAAVDDYTFGSGTRLTVV.

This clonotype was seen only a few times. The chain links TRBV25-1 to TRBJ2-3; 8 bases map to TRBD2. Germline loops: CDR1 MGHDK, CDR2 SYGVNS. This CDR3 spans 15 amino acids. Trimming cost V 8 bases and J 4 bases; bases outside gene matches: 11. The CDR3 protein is CASGSIAGLADTQYF. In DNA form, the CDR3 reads TGTGCCAGCGGCTCGATAGCGGGACTGGCAGATACGCAGTATTTT. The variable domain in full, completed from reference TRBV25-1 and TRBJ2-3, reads EADIYQTPRYLVIGTGKKITLECSQTMGHDKMYWYQQDPGMELHLIHYSYGVNSTEKGDLSSESTVSRIRTEHFPLTLESARPSHTSQYLCASGSIAGLADTQYFGPGTRLTVL.

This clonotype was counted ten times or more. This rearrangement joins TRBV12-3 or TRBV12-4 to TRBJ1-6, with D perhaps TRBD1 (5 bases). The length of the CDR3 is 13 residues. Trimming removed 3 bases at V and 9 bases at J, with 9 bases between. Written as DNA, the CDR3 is TGTGCCAGCAGTTTCAGGGAAAGTTCACCCCTCCACTTT. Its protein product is CASSFRESSPLHF.

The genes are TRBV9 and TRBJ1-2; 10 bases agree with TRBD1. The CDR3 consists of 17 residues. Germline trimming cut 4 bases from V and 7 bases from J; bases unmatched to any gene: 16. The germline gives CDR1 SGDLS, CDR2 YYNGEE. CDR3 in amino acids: CASSRVTGFGTGAGYTF. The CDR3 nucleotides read TGTGCCAGCAGCAGAGTTACGGGGTTCGGGACAGGGGCTGGCTACACCTTC. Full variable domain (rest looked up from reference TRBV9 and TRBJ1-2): DSGVTQTPKHLITATGQRVTLRCSPRSGDLSVYWYQQSLDQGLQFLIQYYNGEERAKGNILERFSAQQFPDLHSELNLSSLELGDSALYFCASSRVTGFGTGAGYTFGSGTRLTVV.

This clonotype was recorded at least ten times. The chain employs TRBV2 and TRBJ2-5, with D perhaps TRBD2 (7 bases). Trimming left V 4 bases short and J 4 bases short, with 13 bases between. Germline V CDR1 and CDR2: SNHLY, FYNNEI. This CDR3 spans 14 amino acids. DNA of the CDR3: TGTGCCAGCAGTGTTCTAGGGGGGGGAGAGACCCAGTACTTC. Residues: CASSVLGGGETQYF.

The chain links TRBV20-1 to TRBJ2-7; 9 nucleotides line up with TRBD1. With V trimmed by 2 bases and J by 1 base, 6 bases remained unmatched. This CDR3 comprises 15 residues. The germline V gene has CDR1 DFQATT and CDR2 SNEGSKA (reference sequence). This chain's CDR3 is CSARSTGTGSYEQYF. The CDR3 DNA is TGCAGTGCTAGATCAACCGGGACAGGGTCCTACGAGCAGTACTTC.

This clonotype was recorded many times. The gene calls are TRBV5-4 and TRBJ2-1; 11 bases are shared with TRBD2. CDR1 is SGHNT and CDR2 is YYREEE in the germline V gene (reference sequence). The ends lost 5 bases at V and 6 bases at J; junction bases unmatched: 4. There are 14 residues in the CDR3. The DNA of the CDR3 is TGTGCCAGCAGATCGACTAGCGGGGCCAATGAGCAGTTCTTC. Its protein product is CASRSTSGANEQFF.

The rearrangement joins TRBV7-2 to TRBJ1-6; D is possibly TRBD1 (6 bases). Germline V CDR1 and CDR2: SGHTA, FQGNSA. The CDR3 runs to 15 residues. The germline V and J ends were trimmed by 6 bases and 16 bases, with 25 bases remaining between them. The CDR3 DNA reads TGTGCCAGCAGTACCGACACAGGGTCTACTGAAGCTCTCCACTTT. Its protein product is CASSTDTGSTEALHF.

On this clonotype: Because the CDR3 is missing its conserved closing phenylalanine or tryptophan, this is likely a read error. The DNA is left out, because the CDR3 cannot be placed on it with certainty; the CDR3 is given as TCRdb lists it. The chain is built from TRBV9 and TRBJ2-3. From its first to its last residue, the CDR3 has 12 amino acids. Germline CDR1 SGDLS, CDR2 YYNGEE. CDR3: CASSVARNTQDL.

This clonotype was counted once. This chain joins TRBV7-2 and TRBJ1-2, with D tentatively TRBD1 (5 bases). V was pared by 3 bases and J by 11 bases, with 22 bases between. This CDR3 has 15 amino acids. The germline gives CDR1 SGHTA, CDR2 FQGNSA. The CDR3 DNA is TGTGCCAGCAGCTTTAGTAGCGGGGGGGACGAGCAGTACACCTTC. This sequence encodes CASSFSSGGDEQYTF.

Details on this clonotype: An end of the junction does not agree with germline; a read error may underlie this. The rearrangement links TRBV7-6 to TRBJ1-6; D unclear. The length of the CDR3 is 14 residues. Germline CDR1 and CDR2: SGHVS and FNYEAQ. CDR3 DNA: TGTGCCAGCAACCCGACCGGTTTGGATTACCCTCTACCCTTT. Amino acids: CASNPTGLDYPLPF.

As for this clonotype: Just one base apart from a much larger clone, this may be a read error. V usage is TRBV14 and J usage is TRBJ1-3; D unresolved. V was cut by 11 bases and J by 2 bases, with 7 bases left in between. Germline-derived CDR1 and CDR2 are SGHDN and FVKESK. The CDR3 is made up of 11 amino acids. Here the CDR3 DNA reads TGTGCCTGTAGTCCTGGAAACACCATATATTTT. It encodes CACSPGNTIYF.

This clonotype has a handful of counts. The CDR3 reads CSARVRAVPKETQYF. CDR3 DNA sequence: TGCAGTGCTAGAGTGCGGGCGGTCCCCAAAGAGACCCAGTACTTC. The V gene is TRBV20-1, the J gene TRBJ2-5; maybe TRBD2 (5 bases). Trimming removed 1 base at V and 3 bases at J, with 15 bases between. The germline V gene encodes CDR1 DFQATT and CDR2 SNEGSKA (reference sequence). This CDR3 is 15 amino acids long.

Here the CDR3 reads CASSFERESSEAFF. The CDR3 DNA reads as TGCGCCAGCAGCTTTGAACGCGAATCGTCTGAAGCTTTCTTT. This rearrangement joins TRBV5-1 to TRBJ1-1; D is ambiguous. Trimming took off 2 bases at V and 6 bases at J, with 14 bases between the two ends. The CDR3 spans 14 residues. In germline, CDR1 is SGHRS, CDR2 YFSETQ.

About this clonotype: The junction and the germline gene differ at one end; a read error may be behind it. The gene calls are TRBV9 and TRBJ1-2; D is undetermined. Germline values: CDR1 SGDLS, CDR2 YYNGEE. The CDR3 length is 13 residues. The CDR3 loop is CASSVVSTGEPSF. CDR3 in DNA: TGTGCCAGCAGCGTAGTGTCCACCGGGGAGCCGTCTTTC. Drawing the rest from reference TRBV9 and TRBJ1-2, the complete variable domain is DSGVTQTPKHLITATGQRVTLRCSPRSGDLSVYWYQQSLDQGLQFLIQYYNGEERAKGNILERFSAQQFPDLHSELNLSSLELGDSALYFCASSVVSTGEPSFGSGTRLTVV.

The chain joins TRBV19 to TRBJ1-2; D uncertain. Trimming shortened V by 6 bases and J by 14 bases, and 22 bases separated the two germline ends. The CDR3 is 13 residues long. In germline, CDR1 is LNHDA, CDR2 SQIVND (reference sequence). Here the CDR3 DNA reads TGTGCCAGTAGCCCACTGGGCAGCCGTCCGGATACCTTC. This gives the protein CASSPLGSRPDTF. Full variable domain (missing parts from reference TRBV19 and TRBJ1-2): DGGITQSPKYLFRKEGQNVTLSCEQNLNHDAMYWYRQDPGQGLRLIYYSQIVNDFQKGDIAEGYSVSREKKESFPLTVTSAQKNPTAFYLCASSPLGSRPDTFGSGTRLTVV.

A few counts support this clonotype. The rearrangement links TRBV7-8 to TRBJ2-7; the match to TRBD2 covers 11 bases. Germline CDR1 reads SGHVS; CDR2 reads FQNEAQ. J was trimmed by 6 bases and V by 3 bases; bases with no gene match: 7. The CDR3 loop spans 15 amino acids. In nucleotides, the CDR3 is TGTGCCAGCAGCTTTAGCGGGGGGGCGATGGGCGAGCAGTACGTC. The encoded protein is CASSFSGGAMGEQYV.

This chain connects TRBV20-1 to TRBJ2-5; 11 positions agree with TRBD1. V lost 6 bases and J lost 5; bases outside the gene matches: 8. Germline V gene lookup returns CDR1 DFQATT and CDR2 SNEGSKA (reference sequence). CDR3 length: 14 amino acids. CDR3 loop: CSAQGQGVRETQYF. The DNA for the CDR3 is TGCAGTGCGCAGGGACAGGGGGTACGGGAGACCCAGTACTTC.

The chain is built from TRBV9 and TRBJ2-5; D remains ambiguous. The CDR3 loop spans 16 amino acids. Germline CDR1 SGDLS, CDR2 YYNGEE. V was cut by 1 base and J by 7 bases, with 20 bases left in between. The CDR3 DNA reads TGTGCCAGCAGCGTATCAACAAGCCGGGTGAGAGGGACCCAGTACTTC. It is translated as CASSVSTSRVRGTQYF.

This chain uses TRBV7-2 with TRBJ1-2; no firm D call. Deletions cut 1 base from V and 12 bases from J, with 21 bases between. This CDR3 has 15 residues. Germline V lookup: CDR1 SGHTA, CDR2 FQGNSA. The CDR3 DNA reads TGTGCCAGCAGCTTAGTAGGAGGAGGCTACTCTGGAAACACCTTC. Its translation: CASSLVGGGYSGNTF.

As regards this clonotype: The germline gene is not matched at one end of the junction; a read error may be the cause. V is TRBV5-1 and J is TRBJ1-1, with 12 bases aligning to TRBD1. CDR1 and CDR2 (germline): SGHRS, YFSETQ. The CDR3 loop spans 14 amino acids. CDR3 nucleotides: TGTGCCAGCAGCGCTGGGACAGGGGGCTTTGAAGCTTTCTTT. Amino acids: CASSAGTGGFEAFF.

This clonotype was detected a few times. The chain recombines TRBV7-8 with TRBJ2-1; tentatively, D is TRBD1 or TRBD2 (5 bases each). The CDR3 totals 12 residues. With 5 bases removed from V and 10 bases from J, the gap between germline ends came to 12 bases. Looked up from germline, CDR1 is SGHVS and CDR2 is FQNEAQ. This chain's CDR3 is CASSASWGEQFF. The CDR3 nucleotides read TGTGCCAGCAGCGCGTCATGGGGGGAGCAGTTCTTC.

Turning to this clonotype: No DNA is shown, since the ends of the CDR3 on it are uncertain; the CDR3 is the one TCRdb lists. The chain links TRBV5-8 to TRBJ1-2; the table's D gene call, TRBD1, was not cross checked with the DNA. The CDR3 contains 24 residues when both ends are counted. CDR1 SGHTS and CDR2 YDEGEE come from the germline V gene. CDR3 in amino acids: CASSQTVVYFCAISEPDRNYGYTF.

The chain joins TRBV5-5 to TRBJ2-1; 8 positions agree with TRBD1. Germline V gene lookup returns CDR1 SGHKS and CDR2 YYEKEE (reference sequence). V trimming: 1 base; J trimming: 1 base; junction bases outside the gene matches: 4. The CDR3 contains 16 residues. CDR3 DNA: TGTGCCAGCAGCTTGATCGGGACAGGTTCCTACAATGAGCAGTTCTTC. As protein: CASSLIGTGSYNEQFF.

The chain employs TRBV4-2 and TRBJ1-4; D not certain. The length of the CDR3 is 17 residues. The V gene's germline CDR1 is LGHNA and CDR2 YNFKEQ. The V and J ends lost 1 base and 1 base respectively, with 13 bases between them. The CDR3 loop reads CASSQAGLGETNEKLFF. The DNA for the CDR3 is TGTGCCAGCAGCCAAGCCGGCCTGGGCGAAACTAATGAAAAACTGTTTTTT.

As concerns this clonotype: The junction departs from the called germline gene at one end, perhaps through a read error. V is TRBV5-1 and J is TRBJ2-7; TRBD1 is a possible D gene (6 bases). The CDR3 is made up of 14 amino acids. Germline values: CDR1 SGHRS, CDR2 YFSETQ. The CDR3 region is CASSPDRLAYEQYF. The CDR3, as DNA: TGCGCCAGCAGCCCTGACAGGCTCGCCTATGAGCAGTACTTC. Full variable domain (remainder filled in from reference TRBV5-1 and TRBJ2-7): KAGVTQTPRYLIKTRGQQVTLSCSPISGHRSVSWYQQTPGQGLQFLFEYFSETQRNKGNFPGRFSGRQFSNSRSEMNVSTLELGDSALYLCASSPDRLAYEQYFGPGTRLTVT.

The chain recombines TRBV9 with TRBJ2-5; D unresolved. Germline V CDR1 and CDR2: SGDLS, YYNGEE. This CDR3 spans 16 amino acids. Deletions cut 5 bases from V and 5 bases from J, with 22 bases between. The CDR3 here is CASSSRQPNTGETQYF. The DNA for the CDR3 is TGTGCCAGCAGTTCGAGGCAACCAAACACCGGGGAGACCCAGTACTTC.

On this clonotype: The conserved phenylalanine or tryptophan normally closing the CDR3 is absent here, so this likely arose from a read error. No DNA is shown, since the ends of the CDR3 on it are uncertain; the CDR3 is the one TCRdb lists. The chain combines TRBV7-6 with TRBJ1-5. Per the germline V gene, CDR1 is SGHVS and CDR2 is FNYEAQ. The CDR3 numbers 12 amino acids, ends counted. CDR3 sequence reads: CASSLRDALPPL.